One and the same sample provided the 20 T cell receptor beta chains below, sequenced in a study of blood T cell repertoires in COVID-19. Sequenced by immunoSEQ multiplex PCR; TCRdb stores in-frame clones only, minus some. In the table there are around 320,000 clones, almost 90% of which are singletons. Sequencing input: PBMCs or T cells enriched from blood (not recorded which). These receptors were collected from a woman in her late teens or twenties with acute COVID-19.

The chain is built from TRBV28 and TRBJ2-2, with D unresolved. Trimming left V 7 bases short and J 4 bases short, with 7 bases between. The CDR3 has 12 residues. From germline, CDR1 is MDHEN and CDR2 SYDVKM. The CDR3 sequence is CASIHSTGELFF. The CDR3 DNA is TGTGCCAGCATTCACAGCACCGGGGAGCTGTTTTTT.

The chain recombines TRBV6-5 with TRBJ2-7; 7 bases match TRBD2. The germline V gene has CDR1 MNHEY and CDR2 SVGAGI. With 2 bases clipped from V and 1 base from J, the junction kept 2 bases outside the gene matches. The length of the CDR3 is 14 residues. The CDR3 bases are TGTGCCAGCAGTTACGGGGGGGAATCCTACGAGCAGTACTTC. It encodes CASSYGGESYEQYF.

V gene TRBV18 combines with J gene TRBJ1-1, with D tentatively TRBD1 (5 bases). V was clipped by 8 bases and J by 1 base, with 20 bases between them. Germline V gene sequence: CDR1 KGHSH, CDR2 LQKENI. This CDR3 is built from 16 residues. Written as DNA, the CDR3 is TGTGCCAGCCGCGTGAGGGGTAGCGGAGCGAACACTGAAGCTTTCTTT. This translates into CASRVRGSGANTEAFF. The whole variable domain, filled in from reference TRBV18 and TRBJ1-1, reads NAGVMQNPRHLVRRRGQEARLRCSPMKGHSHVYWYRQLPEEGLKFMVYLQKENIIDESGMPKERFSAEFPKEGPSILRIQQVVRGDSAAYFCASRVRGSGANTEAFFGQGTRLTVV.

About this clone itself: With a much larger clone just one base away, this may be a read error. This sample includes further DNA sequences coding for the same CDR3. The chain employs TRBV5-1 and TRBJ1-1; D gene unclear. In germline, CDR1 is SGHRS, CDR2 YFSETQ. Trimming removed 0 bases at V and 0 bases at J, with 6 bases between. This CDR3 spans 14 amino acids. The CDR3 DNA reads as TGCGCCAGCAGCTTGGACAGAATGAACACTGAAGCTTTCTTT. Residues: CASSLDRMNTEAFF.

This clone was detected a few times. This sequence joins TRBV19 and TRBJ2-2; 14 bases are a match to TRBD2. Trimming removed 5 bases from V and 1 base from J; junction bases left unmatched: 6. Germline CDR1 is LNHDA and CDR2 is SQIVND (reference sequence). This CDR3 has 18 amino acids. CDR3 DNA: TGTGCCAGTAGTCCCGGACTAGCGGGAGGAAAGAACACCGGGGAGCTGTTTTTT. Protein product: CASSPGLAGGKNTGELFF.

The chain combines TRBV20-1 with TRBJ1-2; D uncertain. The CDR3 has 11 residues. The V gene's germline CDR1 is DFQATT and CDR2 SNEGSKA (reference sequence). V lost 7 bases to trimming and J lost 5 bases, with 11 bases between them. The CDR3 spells CSGMDSYGYTF. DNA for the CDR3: TGCAGTGGGATGGACTCTTATGGCTACACCTTC.

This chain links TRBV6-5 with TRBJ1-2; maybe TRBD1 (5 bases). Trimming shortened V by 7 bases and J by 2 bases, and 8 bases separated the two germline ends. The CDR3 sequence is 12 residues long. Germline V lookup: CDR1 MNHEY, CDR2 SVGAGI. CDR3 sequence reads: CASTDTNYGYTF. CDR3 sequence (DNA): TGTGCCAGCACGGACACAAACTATGGCTACACCTTC.

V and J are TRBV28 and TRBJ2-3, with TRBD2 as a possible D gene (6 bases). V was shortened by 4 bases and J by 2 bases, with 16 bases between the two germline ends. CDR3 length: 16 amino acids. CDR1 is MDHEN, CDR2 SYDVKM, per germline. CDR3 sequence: CASSSSGTLFTDTQYF. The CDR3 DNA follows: TGTGCCAGCAGTTCTTCCGGGACTCTTTTCACAGATACGCAGTATTTT.

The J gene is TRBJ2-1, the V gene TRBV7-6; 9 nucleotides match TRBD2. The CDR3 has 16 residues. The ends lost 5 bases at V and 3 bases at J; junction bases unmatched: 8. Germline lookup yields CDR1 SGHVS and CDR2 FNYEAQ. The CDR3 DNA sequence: TGTGCCAGCAGCCGTAGCGGGAGTGTGATCTACAATGAGCAGTTCTTC. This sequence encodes CASSRSGSVIYNEQFF.

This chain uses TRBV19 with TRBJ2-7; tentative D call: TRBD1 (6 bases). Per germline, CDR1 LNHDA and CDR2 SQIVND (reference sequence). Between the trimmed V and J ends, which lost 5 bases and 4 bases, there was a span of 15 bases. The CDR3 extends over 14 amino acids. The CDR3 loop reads CASSWGTPVYEQYF. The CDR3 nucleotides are TGTGCCAGTAGTTGGGGGACACCCGTTTACGAGCAGTACTTC.

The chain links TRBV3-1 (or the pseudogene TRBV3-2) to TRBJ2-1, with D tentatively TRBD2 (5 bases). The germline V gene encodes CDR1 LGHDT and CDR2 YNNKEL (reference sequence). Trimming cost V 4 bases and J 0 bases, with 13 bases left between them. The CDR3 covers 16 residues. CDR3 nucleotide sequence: TGTGCCAGCAGCCCACTATCCGCGGGCTCCTACAATGAGCAGTTCTTC. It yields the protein CASSPLSAGSYNEQFF.

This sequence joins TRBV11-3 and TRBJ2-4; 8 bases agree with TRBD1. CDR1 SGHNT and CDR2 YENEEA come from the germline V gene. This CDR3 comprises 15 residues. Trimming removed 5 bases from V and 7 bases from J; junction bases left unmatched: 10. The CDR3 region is CASSLQGGAGNIQYF. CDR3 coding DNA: TGTGCCAGCAGCCTACAGGGGGGAGCCGGGAACATTCAGTACTTC.

CDR3 in amino acids: CASLPGLQNTEAFF. The DNA of the CDR3 is TGTGCCAGCTTGCCGGGACTCCAGAACACTGAAGCTTTCTTT. V and J are TRBV2 and TRBJ1-1, with D tentatively TRBD1 (5 bases). This CDR3 spans 14 amino acids. V lost 8 bases and J 1 base, leaving 14 bases between the germline ends. CDR1 and CDR2 from the germline V gene are SNHLY and FYNNEI.

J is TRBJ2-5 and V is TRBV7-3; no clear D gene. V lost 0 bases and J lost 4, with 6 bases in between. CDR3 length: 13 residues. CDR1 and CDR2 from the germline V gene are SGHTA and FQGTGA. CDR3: CASSLTSGETQYF. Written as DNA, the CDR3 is TGTGCCAGCAGCTTAACGTCGGGAGAGACCCAGTACTTC.

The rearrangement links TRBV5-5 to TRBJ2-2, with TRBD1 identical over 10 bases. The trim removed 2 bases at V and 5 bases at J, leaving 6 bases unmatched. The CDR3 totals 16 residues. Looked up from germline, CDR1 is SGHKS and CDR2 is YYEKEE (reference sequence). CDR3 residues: CASSFRQGAGTGELFF. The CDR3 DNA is TGTGCCAGCAGCTTCAGACAGGGGGCAGGGACCGGGGAGCTGTTTTTT.

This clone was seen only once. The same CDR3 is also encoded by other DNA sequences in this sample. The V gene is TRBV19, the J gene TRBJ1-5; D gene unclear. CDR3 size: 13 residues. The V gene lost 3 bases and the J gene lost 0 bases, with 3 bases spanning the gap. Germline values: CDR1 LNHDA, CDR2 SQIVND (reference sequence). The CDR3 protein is CASSISSNQPQHF. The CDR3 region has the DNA TGTGCCAGTAGTATCAGTAGCAATCAGCCCCAGCATTTT.

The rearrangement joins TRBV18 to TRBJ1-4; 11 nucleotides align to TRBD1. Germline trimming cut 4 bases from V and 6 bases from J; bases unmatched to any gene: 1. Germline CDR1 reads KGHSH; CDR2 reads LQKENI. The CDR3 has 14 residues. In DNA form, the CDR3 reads TGTGCCAGCTCACTGGGACAGGGGGATGAAAAACTGTTTTTT. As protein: CASSLGQGDEKLFF.

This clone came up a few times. CDR3 sequence: CASSSLLGQGAGQPQHF. CDR3 coding DNA: TGTGCCAGCAGTTCCTTATTGGGACAGGGGGCAGGTCAGCCCCAGCATTTT. The chain employs TRBV28 and TRBJ1-5; TRBD1 matches at 12 bases. This CDR3 comprises 17 residues. The J segment lost 6 bases and the V segment lost 4 bases, leaving 10 bases of the junction unmatched. Per germline, CDR1 MDHEN and CDR2 SYDVKM.

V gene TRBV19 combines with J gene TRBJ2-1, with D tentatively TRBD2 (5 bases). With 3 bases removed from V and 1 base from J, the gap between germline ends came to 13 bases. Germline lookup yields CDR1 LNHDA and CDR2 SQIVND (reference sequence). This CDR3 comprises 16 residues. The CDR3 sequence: CASSMWLAESYNEQFF. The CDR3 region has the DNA TGTGCCAGTAGTATGTGGCTAGCTGAATCCTACAATGAGCAGTTCTTC. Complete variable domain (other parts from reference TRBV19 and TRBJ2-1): DGGITQSPKYLFRKEGQNVTLSCEQNLNHDAMYWYRQDPGQGLRLIYYSQIVNDFQKGDIAEGYSVSREKKESFPLTVTSAQKNPTAFYLCASSMWLAESYNEQFFGPGTRLTVL.

Written as DNA, the CDR3 is TGTGCCAGCAGCGAGCCCCTAGCGGGAGGGCCAGGTGAGCAGTTCTTC. Translated: CASSEPLAGGPGEQFF. The chain is built from TRBV9 and TRBJ2-1, with 12 bases matching TRBD2. The ends lost 3 bases at V and 9 bases at J; junction bases unmatched: 10. The length of the CDR3 is 16 residues. Germline loops: CDR1 SGDLS, CDR2 YYNGEE. Supplemented by reference TRBV9 and TRBJ2-1, the full variable domain reads DSGVTQTPKHLITATGQRVTLRCSPRSGDLSVYWYQQSLDQGLQFLIQYYNGEERAKGNILERFSAQQFPDLHSELNLSSLELGDSALYFCASSEPLAGGPGEQFFGPGTRLTVL.